This TCR beta chain was retrieved from a study of T cells in Graves' hyperthyroidism and ophthalmopathy. Germline loops: CDR1 SGHRS, CDR2 YFSETQ. CDR3 size: 16 residues. With 1 base removed from V and 0 bases from J, the gap between germline ends came to 13 bases. TCR beta CDR3 regions were amplified from RNA. TCR CDR3 regions were first amplified by RT-PCR with HTBI primers. Each CDR3 protein is one row after TCRdb ran MiXCR on the multiplex PCR reads. The table records 750,000 to 950,000 distinct CDR3 sequences, around 39% of them present only once. Thyroid ultrasound and orbital computed tomography, with clinical symptoms and serum thyroxine and TRAb, informed diagnoses. Details on this clonotype: Its antigen is unknown.

Points from the study as a whole: Expanded thyroid clonotypes (above 0.001) were mostly also found in blood.

Sequenced: blood. The sequence was obtained from a man between 18 and 29 years old with Graves' hyperthyroidism. This chain uses TRBV5-1 with TRBJ1-1; no definite D call. CDR3 sequence reads: CASSLYIGSVNTEAFF. The CDR3 DNA is TGCGCCAGCAGCTTGTATATAGGGAGCGTGAACACTGAAGCTTTCTTT.